The 20 T cell receptor beta chains listed next were all sequenced from one sample in a study of human T cells and chemical hapten exposure. Time point specified: healthy volunteer bleed at 6 weeks. Total RNA was isolated from whole blood that had not been fractionated. Via MiXCR, TCRdb re-called the RACE reads, giving one row per CDR3 protein. The repertoire holds approximately 81,000 distinct CDR3 sequences, about 8.6% seen once, with approximately 1.4% in the top ten. Sequencing was done on a sample of whole blood. These receptors originate from a male donor in good health. Some clones in this sample may be carry-over from other donors' samples.

This clonotype was seen at least ten times. The chain employs TRBV6-6 and TRBJ2-5, with 10 bases matching TRBD1. The CDR3 covers 15 residues. V was pared by 2 bases and J by 3 bases, with 3 bases of the junction left unmatched. Germline CDR1 is MNHNY and CDR2 is SVGAGI (reference sequence). Written as DNA, the CDR3 is TGTGCCAGCAGTTACCTGGGACAGGGGAAAGAGACCCAGTACTTC. The encoded protein is CASSYLGQGKETQYF.

There are a few counts of this clonotype. This chain uses TRBV6-2 or TRBV6-3 with TRBJ1-2; weak D call: TRBD1 (6 bases). Germline CDR1 reads MNHEY; CDR2 reads SVGEGT. V shed 10 bases and J shed 6 bases, with 12 bases lying between them. The CDR3 spans 11 residues. CDR3 region: CATNRANGYTF. The CDR3 coding sequence is TGTGCCACTAACAGGGCTAATGGCTACACCTTC.

This clonotype was seen more than once but under ten times. This rearrangement joins TRBV2 to TRBJ1-1; D is uncertain. This CDR3 is 16 amino acids long. The V gene's germline CDR1 is SNHLY and CDR2 FYNNEI. Trimming took 3 bases from V and 4 from J, leaving 18 bases between them. The chain's CDR3 is CASSERRSGRSTEAFF. CDR3 in DNA: TGTGCCAGCAGTGAGCGCAGGTCCGGGCGATCCACTGAAGCTTTCTTT.

Many counts were recorded for this clonotype. Here the CDR3 reads CASSFGLAGEYEQYF. In nucleotides, the CDR3 is TGTGCCAGCAGTTTTGGACTAGCGGGAGAGTACGAGCAGTACTTC. The chain employs TRBV12-3 or TRBV12-4 and TRBJ2-7; TRBD2 matches at 13 bases. The V and J ends lost 3 bases and 4 bases, in that order; junction bases with no gene match: 3. CDR3 length equals 15 residues.

This rearrangement joins TRBV6-1 to TRBJ1-5; no clear D gene. Trimming removed 3 bases at V and 3 bases at J, with 6 bases between. Germline V gene data show CDR1 as MNHNS and CDR2 as SASEGT. The CDR3 has 13 amino acids. Written as DNA, the CDR3 is TGTGCCAGCAGTGACGGTTTCAATCAGCCCCAGCATTTT. Its protein is CASSDGFNQPQHF.

This clonotype was counted many times. In nucleotides, the CDR3 is TGTGCCAGCAGTTGGGGGGGTGACACTGAAGCTTTCTTT. It is translated as CASSWGGDTEAFF. The chain joins TRBV27 to TRBJ1-1; D might be TRBD1 (5 bases). Germline CDR1 is MNHEY and CDR2 is SMNVEV (reference sequence). Trimming stripped 4 bases from V and 3 bases from J, with 9 bases between. The CDR3 has 13 residues.

This clonotype was detected many times. V and J are TRBV13 and TRBJ1-2; no definite D call. The CDR3 sequence is 15 residues long. The V and J ends lost 3 bases and 0 bases respectively, with 11 bases between them. Germline lookup yields CDR1 PRHDT and CDR2 FYEKMQ (reference sequence). The CDR3 loop is CASSFSRRANYGYTF. CDR3 sequence (DNA): TGTGCCAGCAGCTTTTCGCGCAGAGCTAACTATGGCTACACCTTC.

The chain has TRBV7-9 and TRBJ1-1, with a possible D match to TRBD1 (5 bases). This CDR3 contains 14 residues. Germline CDR1 SEHNR, CDR2 FQNEAQ (reference sequence). V gave up 0 bases and J gave up 9 bases, with 14 bases separating them. Written as DNA, the CDR3 is TGTGCCAGCAGCTTAGCCAGGGTGCAAACCAAAGCTTTCTTT. Its translation is CASSLARVQTKAFF.

The chain has TRBV12-3 or TRBV12-4 and TRBJ1-5; D remains unclear. The CDR3 consists of 15 residues. V was pared by 5 bases and J by 3 bases, with 14 bases between. DNA of the CDR3: TGTGCCAGCAGTGCATACCTCCAAGACAATCAGCCCCAGCATTTT. Its translation is CASSAYLQDNQPQHF.

V gene TRBV12-3 or TRBV12-4 combines with J gene TRBJ1-1, with a tentative D call TRBD1 (6 bases). V shed 4 bases and J shed 1 base, with 16 bases lying between them. This CDR3 spans 16 amino acids. The CDR3 DNA is TGTGCCAGCAGTTCCCTTACAGGGAAGGCGAACACTGAAGCTTTCTTT. Translating gives CASSSLTGKANTEAFF.

The rearrangement joins TRBV29-1 to TRBJ1-1, with D tentatively TRBD1 (5 bases). CDR1 is SQVTM, CDR2 ANQGSEA, per germline. The V end lost 1 base, the J end lost 9 bases, and 9 bases lay between the germline ends. The length of the CDR3 is 11 residues. DNA of the CDR3: TGCAGCGTTGAAGGGGGGGAGAAAGCTTTCTTT. This sequence encodes CSVEGGEKAFF.

This clonotype has a count of ten or more. V usage is TRBV6-1 and J usage is TRBJ2-1; D perhaps matches TRBD1 (5 bases). The CDR3 sequence is 13 residues long. Per germline, CDR1 MNHNS and CDR2 SASEGT. With 3 bases removed from V and 9 bases from J, the gap between germline ends came to 12 bases. The DNA for the CDR3 is TGTGCCAGCAGTGATATTACAGGAACTGAGCAGTTCTTC. Its protein is CASSDITGTEQFF.

This clonotype turned up a few times. This chain uses TRBV20-1 with TRBJ1-5; 8 bases align to TRBD1. V lost 2 bases, J lost 5 bases, and 2 bases stayed unmatched. Germline CDR1 DFQATT, CDR2 SNEGSKA (reference sequence). The CDR3 extends over 13 amino acids. Here the CDR3 reads CSARSDRDQPQHF. Written as DNA, the CDR3 is TGCAGTGCTAGATCGGACAGGGATCAGCCCCAGCATTTT.

J is TRBJ1-5 and V is TRBV30; the D is unclear. CDR3 length equals 13 residues. The V gene lost 0 bases and the J gene lost 3 bases, with 6 bases spanning the gap. The germline V gene has CDR1 GTSNPN and CDR2 SVGIG (reference sequence). Written as DNA, the CDR3 is TGTGCCTGGAGTGTAGCCCCCAATCAGCCCCAGCATTTT. Translation: CAWSVAPNQPQHF.

This clonotype was observed at least ten times. J is TRBJ1-1 and V is TRBV6-6; maybe TRBD1 (5 bases). The CDR3 contains 14 residues. The germline V gene encodes CDR1 MNHNY and CDR2 SVGAGI (reference sequence). Trimming cost V 7 bases and J 3 bases, with 15 bases left between them. The CDR3 sequence is CASKTFQGYTEAFF. The CDR3 DNA reads TGTGCCAGCAAAACTTTCCAGGGATACACTGAAGCTTTCTTT.

Many counts were recorded for this clonotype. This chain joins TRBV19 and TRBJ2-1, with TRBD1 matching over 7 bases. The V and J ends lost 3 bases and 5 bases, in that order; junction bases with no gene match: 4. The CDR3 loop spans 14 amino acids. CDR1 is LNHDA and CDR2 is SQIVND in the germline V gene (reference sequence). The CDR3 loop reads CASSIATGHNEQFF. The CDR3, as DNA: TGTGCCAGTAGTATTGCGACAGGGCACAATGAGCAGTTCTTC.

This clonotype was detected a few times. The CDR3 protein is CASSWRPQGEQYF. The CDR3 DNA follows: TGTGCCAGCAGTTGGCGCCCCCAGGGCGAGCAGTACTTC. The chain combines TRBV6-2 or TRBV6-3 with TRBJ2-7; possibly TRBD1 for D (5 bases). Germline-derived CDR1 and CDR2 are MNHEY and SVGEGT. V was cut by 4 bases and J by 6 bases, with 13 bases left in between. This CDR3 has 13 residues.

The chain couples TRBV12-5 to TRBJ1-6, with D possibly matching TRBD1 (6 bases). CDR1 LGHNT and CDR2 FRNRAP come from the germline V gene. Trimming removed 3 bases at V and 5 bases at J, with 14 bases between. This CDR3 comprises 16 residues. The CDR3 protein is CASGFFTDRDNSPLHF. The CDR3 DNA follows: TGTGCTAGTGGTTTCTTTACGGACAGAGATAATTCACCCCTCCACTTT.

Regarding this clonotype: A single base separates this from a much larger clone, so it may be a read error. CDR3 sequence: CASSQEKRTSVPARYEQYF. CDR3 sequence (DNA): TGTGCCAGCAGCCAAGAAAAAAGGACTAGCGTGCCCGCCCGCTACGAGCAGTACTTC. V usage is TRBV3-1 and J usage is TRBJ2-7; TRBD2 matches at 9 bases. The CDR3 is 19 amino acids. V was clipped by 0 bases and J by 3 bases; unmatched bases: 15. Germline CDR1 LGHDT, CDR2 YNNKEL (reference sequence).

This clonotype showed up many times. The chain has TRBV20-1 and TRBJ2-3; 9 bases line up with TRBD1. From germline, CDR1 is DFQATT and CDR2 SNEGSKA (reference sequence). Trimming at V came to 6 bases and at J to 2 bases, leaving 12 bases not matched to a gene. The CDR3 has 16 residues. In DNA, the CDR3 is TGCAGTGCAGAATATGGGACAGGGACCACCACAGATACGCAGTATTTT. Protein: CSAEYGTGTTTDTQYF.